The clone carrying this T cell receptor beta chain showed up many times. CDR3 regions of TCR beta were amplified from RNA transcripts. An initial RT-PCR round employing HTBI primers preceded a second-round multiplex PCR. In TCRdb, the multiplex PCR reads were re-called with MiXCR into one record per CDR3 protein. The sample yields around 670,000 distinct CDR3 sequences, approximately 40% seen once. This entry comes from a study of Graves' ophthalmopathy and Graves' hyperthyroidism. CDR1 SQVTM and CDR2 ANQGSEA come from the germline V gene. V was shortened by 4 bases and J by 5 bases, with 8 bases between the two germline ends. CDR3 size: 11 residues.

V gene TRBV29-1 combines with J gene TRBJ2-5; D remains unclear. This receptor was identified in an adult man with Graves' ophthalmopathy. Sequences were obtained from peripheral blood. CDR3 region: CSVGRSETQYF. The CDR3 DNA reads TGCAGCGTTGGGCGATCGGAGACCCAGTACTTC.